This T cell receptor beta chain was retrieved from a study of siplizumab effects on memory and regulatory T cells. Sequencing was performed with immunoSEQ multiplex PCR; in TCRdb, only in-frame clones are kept and a portion is missing. In the table there are some 46,000 clones, over 85% of which are singletons. In regard to this clone: Antigen specificity is unknown.

With 6 bases removed from V and 4 bases from J, the gap between germline ends came to 6 bases. Germline V CDR1 and CDR2: MNHEY, SMNVEV (reference sequence). The CDR3 is 12 amino acids. Study observations and caveats: No naive or memory phenotype could be assigned to roughly 80-95% of proliferating clones.

This chain links TRBV27 with TRBJ2-2; no clear D gene. The clonotype was recovered from a human donor in good health. The specimen sequenced was CD8+ T cells sorted from blood. CDR3 amino acids: CASREGTGELFF. CDR3 bases: TGTGCCAGCAGGGAAGGCACCGGGGAGCTGTTTTTT.